This TCR beta chain was identified during a study of T cell responses to AZD1222 COVID-19 vaccine. Across the whole study: Pooled samples include second doses given at about 4 or 12 weeks. Findings of the study overall: Targeting of unmutated variant regions was reportedly seen in nearly half of spike-specific TCRs. Mostly white British, mostly female donors; authors suggested clonal diversity may be underestimated. After two AZD1222 doses, spike-specific TCR breadth and depth rose versus day 0.

V lost 0 bases to trimming and J lost 6 bases, with 14 bases between them. Germline V gene lookup returns CDR1 LGHDT and CDR2 YNNKEL (reference sequence). The CDR3 consists of 16 residues. Turning to this clone: Its antigen remains unidentified.

Assay: immunoSEQ multiplex PCR; the TCRdb copy retains only in-frame clones and omits some. In the table there are about 95,000 clones, around nine tenths of which are singletons. V gene TRBV3-1 (or the pseudogene TRBV3-2) combines with J gene TRBJ2-2, with no clear D. This TCR came from an adult in good health. This specimen consisted of peripheral blood, obtained on day 0 of AZD1222 vaccination. The CDR3 nucleotides read TGTGCCAGCAGCCAAGATCACCCCGTCCGGTCCGGGGAGCTGTTTTTT. The encoded protein is CASSQDHPVRSGELFF.